This record looks at one TCR beta chain sequence and its context. The data were obtained in a study of beta chain features in type 1 diabetes. Overall study: Healthy donors and patients showed comparable age, gender and cell yields. All samples together contributed some 100,000,000 sorted cells for examination.

Staining for CD45RO/CCR7/CD25/CD127/CD95/CD27 allowed sorting of CD4+ naive, central memory, regulatory and stem cell-like memory cells. What was sequenced were expressed TCRB transcripts, since all of the isolated RNA had been reverse transcribed. Clones were sequenced by immunoSEQ multiplex PCR, and TCRdb holds only the in-frame ones, with some missing. This repertoire shows under 400,000 clones, roughly 15% found once; its top ten account for about 6.6%. This CDR3 region has 14 residues. Trimming cost V 5 bases and J 4 bases; bases outside gene matches: 4. Germline V CDR1 and CDR2: SGHTA, FQGNSA. The J gene is TRBJ1-3, the V gene TRBV7-2; 8 bases map to TRBD1. The sample comprised central memory CD4+ T cells from blood. The sequence derives from a man aged 25-45 years in good health. The CDR3 spells CASSLTGVGNTIYF. CDR3 nucleotides: TGTGCCAGCAGCCTGACAGGGGTCGGAAACACCATATATTTT.